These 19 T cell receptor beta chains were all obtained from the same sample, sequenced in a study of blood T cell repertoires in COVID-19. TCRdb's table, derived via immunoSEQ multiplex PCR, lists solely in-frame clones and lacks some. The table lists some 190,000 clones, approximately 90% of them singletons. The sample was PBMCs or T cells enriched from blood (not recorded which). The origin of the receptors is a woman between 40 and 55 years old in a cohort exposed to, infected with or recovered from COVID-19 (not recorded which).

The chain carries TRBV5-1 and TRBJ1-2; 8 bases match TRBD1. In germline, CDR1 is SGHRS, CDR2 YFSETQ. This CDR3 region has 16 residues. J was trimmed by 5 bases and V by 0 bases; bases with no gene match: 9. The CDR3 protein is CASSLERRQGAYGYTF. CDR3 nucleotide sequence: TGCGCCAGCAGCTTGGAGAGGAGGCAGGGGGCTTATGGCTACACCTTC.

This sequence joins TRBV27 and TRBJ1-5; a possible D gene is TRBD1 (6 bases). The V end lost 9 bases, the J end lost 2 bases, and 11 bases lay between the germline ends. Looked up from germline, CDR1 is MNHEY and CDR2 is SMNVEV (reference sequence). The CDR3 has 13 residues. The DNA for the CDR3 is TGTGCCAGTCGCTCAGGGGGCAATCAGCCCCAGCATTTT. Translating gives CASRSGGNQPQHF.

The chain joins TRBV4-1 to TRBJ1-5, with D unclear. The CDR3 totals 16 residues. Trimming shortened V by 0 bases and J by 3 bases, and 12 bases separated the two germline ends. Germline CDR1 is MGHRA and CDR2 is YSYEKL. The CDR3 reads CASSQESQADNQPQHF. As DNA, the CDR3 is TGCGCCAGCAGCCAAGAAAGCCAGGCCGACAATCAGCCCCAGCATTTT.

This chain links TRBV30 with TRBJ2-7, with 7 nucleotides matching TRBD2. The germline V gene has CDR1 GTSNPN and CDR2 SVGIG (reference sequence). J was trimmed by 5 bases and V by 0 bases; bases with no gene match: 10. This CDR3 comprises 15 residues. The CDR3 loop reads CAWSVSAGISHEQYF. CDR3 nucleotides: TGTGCCTGGAGTGTATCAGCGGGAATTTCCCACGAGCAGTACTTC.

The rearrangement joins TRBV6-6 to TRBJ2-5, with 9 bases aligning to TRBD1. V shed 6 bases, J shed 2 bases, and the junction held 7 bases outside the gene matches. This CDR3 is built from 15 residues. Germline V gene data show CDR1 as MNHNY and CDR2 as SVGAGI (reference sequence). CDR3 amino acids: CASRRQGQGQETQYF. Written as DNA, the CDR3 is TGTGCCAGCAGGCGACAAGGACAGGGGCAAGAGACCCAGTACTTC.

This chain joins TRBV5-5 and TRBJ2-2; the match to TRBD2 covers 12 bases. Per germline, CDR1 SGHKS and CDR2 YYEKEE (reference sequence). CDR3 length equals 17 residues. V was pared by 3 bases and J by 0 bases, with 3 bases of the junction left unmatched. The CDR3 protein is CASSSGLAGANTGELFF. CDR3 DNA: TGTGCCAGCAGCTCGGGACTAGCGGGTGCGAACACCGGGGAGCTGTTTTTT.

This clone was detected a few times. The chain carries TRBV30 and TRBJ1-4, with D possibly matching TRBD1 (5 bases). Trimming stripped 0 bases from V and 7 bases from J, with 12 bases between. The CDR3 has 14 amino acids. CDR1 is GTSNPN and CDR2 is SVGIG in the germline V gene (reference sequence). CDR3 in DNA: TGTGCCTGGAGTGTACTTAGGGGAGGTGAAAAACTGTTTTTT. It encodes CAWSVLRGGEKLFF.

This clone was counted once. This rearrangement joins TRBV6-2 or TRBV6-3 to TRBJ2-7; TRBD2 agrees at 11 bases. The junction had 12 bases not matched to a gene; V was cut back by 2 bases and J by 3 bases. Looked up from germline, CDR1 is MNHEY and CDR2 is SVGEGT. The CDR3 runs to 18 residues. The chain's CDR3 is CASSYDREGTSGSYEQYF. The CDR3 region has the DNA TGTGCCAGCAGTTACGACAGGGAAGGTACTAGCGGGAGCTACGAGCAGTACTTC.

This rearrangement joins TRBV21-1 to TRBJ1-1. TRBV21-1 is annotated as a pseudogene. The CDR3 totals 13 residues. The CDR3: CASIPFLGGGAFF. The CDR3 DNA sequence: TGTGCCAGCATCCCATTCCTCGGGGGAGGGGCTTTCTTT.

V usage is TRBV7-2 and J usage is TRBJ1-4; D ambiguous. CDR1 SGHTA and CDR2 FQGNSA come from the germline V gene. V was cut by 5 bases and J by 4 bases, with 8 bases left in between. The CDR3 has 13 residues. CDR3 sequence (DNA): TGTGCCAGCAGCACGACAAGTAATGAAAAACTGTTTTTT. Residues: CASSTTSNEKLFF.

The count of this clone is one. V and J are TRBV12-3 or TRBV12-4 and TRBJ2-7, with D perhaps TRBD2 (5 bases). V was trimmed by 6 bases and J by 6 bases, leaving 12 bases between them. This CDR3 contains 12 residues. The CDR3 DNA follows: TGTGCCAGCAGGGCGGACTTGGGCGAGCAGTACTTC. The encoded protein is CASRADLGEQYF.

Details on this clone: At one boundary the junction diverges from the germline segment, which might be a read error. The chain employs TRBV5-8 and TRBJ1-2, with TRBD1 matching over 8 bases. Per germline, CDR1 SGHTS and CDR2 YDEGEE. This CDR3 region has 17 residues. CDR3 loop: CASSFHMRTGSGPGVHF. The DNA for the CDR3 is TGTGCCAGCAGCTTCCACATGCGGACAGGGTCAGGCCCTGGGGTTCACTTC.

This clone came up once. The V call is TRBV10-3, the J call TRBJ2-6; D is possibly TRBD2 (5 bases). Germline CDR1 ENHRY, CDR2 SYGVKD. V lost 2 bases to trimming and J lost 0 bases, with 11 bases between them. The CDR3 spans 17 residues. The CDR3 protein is CAISEPGISSGANVLTF. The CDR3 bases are TGTGCCATCAGTGAGCCCGGGATTTCCTCTGGGGCCAACGTCCTGACTTTC.

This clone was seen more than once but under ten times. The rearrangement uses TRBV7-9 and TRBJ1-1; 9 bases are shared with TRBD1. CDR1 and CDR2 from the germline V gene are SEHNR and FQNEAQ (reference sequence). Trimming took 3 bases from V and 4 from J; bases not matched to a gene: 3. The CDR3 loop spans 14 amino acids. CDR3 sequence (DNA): TGTGCCAGCAGCTTCATGACAGGGGGCACTGAAGCTTTCTTT. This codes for CASSFMTGGTEAFF.

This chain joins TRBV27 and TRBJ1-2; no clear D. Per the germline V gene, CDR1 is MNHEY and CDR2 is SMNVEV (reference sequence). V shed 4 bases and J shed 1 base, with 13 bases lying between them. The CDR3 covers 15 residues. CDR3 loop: CASSSPGNGNYGYTF. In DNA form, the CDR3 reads TGTGCCAGCAGTTCTCCGGGTAATGGTAACTATGGCTACACCTTC.

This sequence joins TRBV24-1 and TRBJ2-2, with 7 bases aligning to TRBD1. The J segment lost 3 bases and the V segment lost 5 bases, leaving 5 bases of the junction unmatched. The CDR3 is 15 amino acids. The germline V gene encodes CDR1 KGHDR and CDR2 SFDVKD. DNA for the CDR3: TGTGCCACCAGTGGGGAACAGGGGTACACCGGGGAGCTGTTTTTT. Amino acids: CATSGEQGYTGELFF.

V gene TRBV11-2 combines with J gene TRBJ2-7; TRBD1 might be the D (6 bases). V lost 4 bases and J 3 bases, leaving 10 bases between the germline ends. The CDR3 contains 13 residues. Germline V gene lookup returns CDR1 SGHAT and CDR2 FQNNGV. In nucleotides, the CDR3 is TGTGCCAGCAGCTCGACAGGAGACTACGAGCAGTACTTC. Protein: CASSSTGDYEQYF.

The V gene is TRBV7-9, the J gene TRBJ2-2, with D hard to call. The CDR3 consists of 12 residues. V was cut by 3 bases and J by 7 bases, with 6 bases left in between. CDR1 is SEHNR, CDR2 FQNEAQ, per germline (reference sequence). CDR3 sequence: CASSFGSGELFF. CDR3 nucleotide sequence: TGTGCCAGCAGCTTTGGCAGCGGGGAGCTGTTTTTT.

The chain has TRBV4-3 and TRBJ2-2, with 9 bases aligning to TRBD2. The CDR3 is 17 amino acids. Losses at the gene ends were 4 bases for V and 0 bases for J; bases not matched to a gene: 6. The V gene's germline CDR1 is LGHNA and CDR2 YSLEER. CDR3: CASSRDSGRTNTGELFF. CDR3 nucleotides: TGCGCCAGCAGCCGGGACAGCGGGAGGACGAACACCGGGGAGCTGTTTTTT.